This is a list of T cell receptor beta chains from one sample in a study of cytomegalovirus exposure and HLA in healthy donors. Repertoires were generated with immunoSEQ multiplex PCR, while TCRdb's copy carries only in-frame clones and drops some. The sample lists 85,000 to 130,000 clones; 70% to 80% were seen once. Specimen: PBMCs. The receptors derive from a man between 60 and 75 years old in good health and CMV-seronegative. CDR3s include the opening cysteine and the closing phenylalanine or tryptophan. D genes are given only for firm matches. Size tells how often a clone was seen (once, few, many) or the class of an expanded clone, and some rows leave it out.

clone size: -; J gene: TRBJ1-1; D gene: -; V gene: TRBV18; CDR3 protein: CASSKWEGNTEAFF; CDR3 DNA: TGTGCCAGCTCGAAATGGGAGGGGAACACTGAAGCTTTCTTT
clone size: -; J gene: TRBJ1-5; D gene: -; V gene: TRBV19; CDR3 protein: CASSMASNQPQHF; CDR3 DNA: TGTGCCAGTAGTATGGCCAGTAATCAGCCCCAGCATTTT
clone size: -; J gene: TRBJ1-2; D gene: -; V gene: TRBV7-2; CDR3 protein: CASSPGGGYLAGGYTF; CDR3 DNA: TGTGCCAGCAGCCCCGGGGGAGGGTACCTGGCCGGCGGCTACACCTTC
clone size: -; J gene: TRBJ2-5; D gene: TRBD2; V gene: TRBV7-9; CDR3 protein: CASSLGRSGGPGYQETQYF; CDR3 DNA: TGTGCCAGCAGCTTAGGGAGAAGCGGGGGGCCCGGGTACCAAGAGACCCAGTACTTC
clone size: -; J gene: TRBJ1-1; D gene: -; V gene: TRBV7-9; CDR3 protein: CASSSREGRDTEAFF; CDR3 DNA: TGTGCCAGCAGCTCGAGGGAGGGACGCGACACTGAAGCTTTCTTT
clone size: once; J gene: TRBJ2-2; D gene: -; V gene: TRBV6-4; CDR3 protein: CASSPTGTNTGELFF; CDR3 DNA: TGTGCCAGCAGTCCCACCGGGACGAACACCGGGGAGCTGTTTTTT
clone size: -; J gene: TRBJ2-3; D gene: TRBD2; V gene: TRBV7-2; CDR3 protein: CASSFGTSLTDTQYF; CDR3 DNA: TGTGCCAGCAGCTTCGGGACTAGTCTCACAGATACGCAGTATTTT
clone size: -; J gene: TRBJ1-2; D gene: -; V gene: TRBV30; CDR3 protein: CAWSVQWVGGYTF; CDR3 DNA: TGTGCCTGGAGTGTACAGTGGGTTGGTGGCTACACCTTC
clone size: once; J gene: TRBJ1-1; D gene: -; V gene: TRBV18; CDR3 protein: CASSKGHRDTEAFF; CDR3 DNA: TGTGCCAGCTCGAAGGGACACCGCGACACTGAAGCTTTCTTT
clone size: -; J gene: TRBJ2-5; D gene: TRBD2; V gene: TRBV5-4; CDR3 protein: CASSLGGGWETQYF; CDR3 DNA: TGTGCCAGCAGCTTGGGGGGGGGTTGGGAGACCCAGTACTTC
clone size: -; J gene: TRBJ1-6; D gene: TRBD1; V gene: TRBV5-4; CDR3 protein: CASSQMSGTAFSPLHF; CDR3 DNA: TGTGCCAGCAGCCAGATGTCCGGGACAGCTTTTTCACCCCTCCACTTT
clone size: once; J gene: TRBJ2-3; D gene: TRBD2; V gene: TRBV5-4; CDR3 protein: CASSLYVAGVGDTQYF; CDR3 DNA: TGTGCCAGCAGCCTATACGTAGCGGGGGTGGGCGATACGCAGTATTTT
clone size: -; J gene: TRBJ2-3; D gene: -; V gene: TRBV15; CDR3 protein: CATTMPGRGVTDTQYF; CDR3 DNA: TGTGCCACCACCATGCCGGGGAGGGGGGTCACAGATACGCAGTATTTT
clone size: -; J gene: TRBJ2-3; D gene: -; V gene: TRBV19; CDR3 protein: CASTEGGAHENTDTQYF; CDR3 DNA: TGTGCCAGTACCGAAGGCGGGGCCCACGAGAACACAGATACGCAGTATTTT
clone size: -; J gene: TRBJ1-5; D gene: TRBD1; V gene: TRBV19; CDR3 protein: CASSTDRVNQPQHF; CDR3 DNA: TGTGCCAGTAGTACAGACAGGGTCAATCAGCCCCAGCATTTT
clone size: -; J gene: TRBJ1-5; D gene: -; V gene: TRBV4-1; CDR3 protein: CASSQEGQGYQPQHF; CDR3 DNA: TGCGCCAGCAGCCAAGAGGGGCAGGGCTATCAGCCCCAGCATTTT
clone size: once; J gene: TRBJ1-1; D gene: TRBD1; V gene: TRBV5-8; CDR3 protein: CASQTPGQGRTEAFF; CDR3 DNA: TGTGCCAGTCAGACCCCGGGACAGGGAAGGACTGAAGCTTTCTTT
clone size: -; J gene: TRBJ2-6; D gene: TRBD1; V gene: TRBV23-1; CDR3 protein: CASPKGQGAIDVLTF; CDR3 DNA: TGCGCCAGCCCTAAGGGACAGGGGGCTATAGACGTCCTGACTTTC
clone size: -; J gene: TRBJ2-5; D gene: -; V gene: TRBV7-9; CDR3 protein: CASTPWGGGEETQYF; CDR3 DNA: TGTGCCAGCACCCCATGGGGGGGCGGAGAAGAGACCCAGTACTTC
clone size: -; J gene: TRBJ1-1; D gene: TRBD1; V gene: TRBV5-1; CDR3 protein: CASSLVAGGTEAFF; CDR3 DNA: TGCGCCAGCAGCTTGGTGGCAGGGGGCACTGAAGCTTTCTTT
clone size: -; J gene: TRBJ1-4; D gene: -; V gene: TRBV5-4; CDR3 protein: CASSLGGSLNEKLFF; CDR3 DNA: TGTGCCAGCAGCTTGGGGGGCAGCCTAAATGAAAAACTGTTTTTT
clone size: once; J gene: TRBJ2-2; D gene: -; V gene: TRBV5-1; CDR3 protein: CATSRDTSNTGELFF; CDR3 DNA: TGCGCCACCAGCCGGGACACATCGAACACCGGGGAGCTGTTTTTT
clone size: -; J gene: TRBJ1-1; D gene: -; V gene: TRBV27; CDR3 protein: CARPRGGCPNTEAFF; CDR3 DNA: TGTGCCAGACCTCGCGGTGGCTGCCCGAACACTGAAGCTTTCTTT
clone size: once; J gene: TRBJ1-2; D gene: -; V gene: TRBV28; CDR3 protein: CASSLRPYGYTF; CDR3 DNA: TGTGCCAGCAGTTTGCGTCCGTATGGCTACACCTTC